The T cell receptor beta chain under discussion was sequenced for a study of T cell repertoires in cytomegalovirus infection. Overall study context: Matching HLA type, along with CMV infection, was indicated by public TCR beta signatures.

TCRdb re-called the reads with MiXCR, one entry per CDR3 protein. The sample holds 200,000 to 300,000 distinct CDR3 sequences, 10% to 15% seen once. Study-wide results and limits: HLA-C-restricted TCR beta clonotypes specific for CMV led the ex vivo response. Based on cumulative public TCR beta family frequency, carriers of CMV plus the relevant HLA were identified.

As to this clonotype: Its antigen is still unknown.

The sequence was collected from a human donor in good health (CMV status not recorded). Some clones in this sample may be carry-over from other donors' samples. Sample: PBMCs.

This CDR3 is CSVAGTGTGDAFF. The CDR3 nucleotides are TGCAGCGTTGCCGGCACCGGGACAGGGGACGCTTTCTTT. This rearrangement joins TRBV29-1 to TRBJ1-1; 10 positions agree with TRBD1. Losses at the gene ends were 4 bases for V and 11 bases for J; bases not matched to a gene: 10. The V gene's germline CDR1 is SQVTM and CDR2 ANQGSEA. CDR3 length: 13 residues.